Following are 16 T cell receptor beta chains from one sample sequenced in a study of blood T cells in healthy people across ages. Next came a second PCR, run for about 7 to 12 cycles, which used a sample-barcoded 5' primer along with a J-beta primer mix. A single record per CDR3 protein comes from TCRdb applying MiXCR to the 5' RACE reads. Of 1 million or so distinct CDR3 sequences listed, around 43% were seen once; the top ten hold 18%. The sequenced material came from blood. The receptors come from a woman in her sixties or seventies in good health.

CDR3 residues: CASSYRTGDYEQYF. CDR3 nucleotide sequence: TGCGCCAGCAGCTACCGGACTGGGGACTACGAGCAGTACTTC. This sequence joins TRBV5-1 and TRBJ2-7, with D possibly TRBD2 on 5 matching bases. V shed 3 bases and J shed 3 bases, with 13 bases lying between them. Germline CDR1 is SGHRS and CDR2 is YFSETQ. The CDR3 contains 14 residues.

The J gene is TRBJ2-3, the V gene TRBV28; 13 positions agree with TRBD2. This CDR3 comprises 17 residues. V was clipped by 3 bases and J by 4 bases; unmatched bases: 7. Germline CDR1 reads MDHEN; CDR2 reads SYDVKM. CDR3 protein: CASSLARTSGRPDTQYF. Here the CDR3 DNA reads TGTGCCAGCAGTTTGGCGAGGACTAGCGGGAGACCAGATACGCAGTATTTT. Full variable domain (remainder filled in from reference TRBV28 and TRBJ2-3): DVKVTQSSRYLVKRTGEKVFLECVQDMDHENMFWYRQDPGLGLRLIYFSYDVKMKEKGDIPEGYSVSREKKERFSLILESASTNQTSMYLCASSLARTSGRPDTQYFGPGTRLTVL.

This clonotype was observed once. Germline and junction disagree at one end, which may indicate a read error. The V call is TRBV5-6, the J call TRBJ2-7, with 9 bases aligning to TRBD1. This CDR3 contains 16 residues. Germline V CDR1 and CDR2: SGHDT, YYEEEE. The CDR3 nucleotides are TGTGCCAGCGGCTTTGACGGGACAGGGCGGCCCTACGAGCAGTACTTC. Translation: CASGFDGTGRPYEQYF.

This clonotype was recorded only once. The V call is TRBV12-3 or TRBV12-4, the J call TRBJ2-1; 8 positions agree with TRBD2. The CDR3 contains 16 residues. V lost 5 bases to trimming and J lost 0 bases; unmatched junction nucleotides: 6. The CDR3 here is CASSISGMSSYNEQFF. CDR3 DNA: TGTGCCAGCAGTATTAGCGGGATGAGCTCCTACAATGAGCAGTTCTTC.

The CDR3 loop is CATYTGAGANVLTF. DNA for the CDR3: TGCGCCACTTACACGGGAGCTGGGGCCAACGTCCTGACTTTC. The V and J genes are TRBV5-1 and TRBJ2-6; D may be TRBD2 (6 bases). CDR1 is SGHRS, CDR2 YFSETQ, per germline. V gave up 9 bases and J gave up 2 bases, with 12 bases separating them. CDR3 length equals 14 residues. The variable domain in full, completed from reference TRBV5-1 and TRBJ2-6, reads KAGVTQTPRYLIKTRGQQVTLSCSPISGHRSVSWYQQTPGQGLQFLFEYFSETQRNKGNFPGRFSGRQFSNSRSEMNVSTLELGDSALYLCATYTGAGANVLTFGAGSRLTVL.

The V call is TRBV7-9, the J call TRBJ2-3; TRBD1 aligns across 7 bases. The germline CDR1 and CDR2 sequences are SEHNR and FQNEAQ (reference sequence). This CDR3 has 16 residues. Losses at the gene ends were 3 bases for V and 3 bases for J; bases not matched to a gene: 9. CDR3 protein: CASSFSTGDPTDTQYF. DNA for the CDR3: TGTGCCAGCAGCTTTAGCACAGGGGACCCAACAGATACGCAGTATTTT. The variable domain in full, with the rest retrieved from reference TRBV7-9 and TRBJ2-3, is DTGVSQNPRHKITKRGQNVTFRCDPISEHNRLYWYRQTLGQGPEFLTYFQNEAQLEKSRLLSDRFSAERPKGSFSTLEIQRTEQGDSAMYLCASSFSTGDPTDTQYFGPGTRLTVL.

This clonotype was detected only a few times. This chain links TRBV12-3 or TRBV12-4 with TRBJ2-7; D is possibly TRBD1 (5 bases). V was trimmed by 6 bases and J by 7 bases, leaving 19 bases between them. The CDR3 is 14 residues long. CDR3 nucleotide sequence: TGTGCCAGCAGCCCCGCACAGGCCCCAGGGGAGCAGTACTTC. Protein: CASSPAQAPGEQYF.

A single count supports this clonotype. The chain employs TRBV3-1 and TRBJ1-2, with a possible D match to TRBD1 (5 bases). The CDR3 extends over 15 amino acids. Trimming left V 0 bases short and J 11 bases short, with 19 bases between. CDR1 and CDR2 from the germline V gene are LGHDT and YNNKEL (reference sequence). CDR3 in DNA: TGTGCCAGCAGCCAAGATGGGCAGTCAGGGAGTGGGTACACCTTC. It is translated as CASSQDGQSGSGYTF. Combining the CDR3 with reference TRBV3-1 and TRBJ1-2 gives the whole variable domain DTAVSQTPKYLVTQMGNDKSIKCEQNLGHDTMYWYKQDSKKFLKIMFSYNNKELIINETVPNRFSPKSPDKAHLNLHINSLELGDSAVYFCASSQDGQSGSGYTFGSGTRLTVV.

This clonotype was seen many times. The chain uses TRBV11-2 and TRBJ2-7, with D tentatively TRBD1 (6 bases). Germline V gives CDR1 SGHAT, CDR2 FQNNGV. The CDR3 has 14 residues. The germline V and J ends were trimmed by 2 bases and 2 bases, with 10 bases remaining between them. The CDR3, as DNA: TGTGCCAGCAGCTTAACAGGGCCAACCTACGAGCAGTACTTC. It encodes CASSLTGPTYEQYF.

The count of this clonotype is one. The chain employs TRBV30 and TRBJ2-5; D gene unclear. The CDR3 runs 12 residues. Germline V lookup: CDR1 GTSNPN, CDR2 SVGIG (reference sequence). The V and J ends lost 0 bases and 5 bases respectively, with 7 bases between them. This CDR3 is CAWSVLSETQYF. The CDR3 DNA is TGTGCCTGGAGTGTACTGTCTGAGACCCAGTACTTC.

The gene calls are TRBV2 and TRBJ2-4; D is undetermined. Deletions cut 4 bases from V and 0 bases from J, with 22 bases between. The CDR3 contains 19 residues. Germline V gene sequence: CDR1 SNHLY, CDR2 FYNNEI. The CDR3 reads CASSGLSEVDLLAKNIQYF. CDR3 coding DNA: TGTGCCAGCAGTGGACTTTCCGAGGTGGACCTACTAGCCAAAAACATTCAGTACTTC.

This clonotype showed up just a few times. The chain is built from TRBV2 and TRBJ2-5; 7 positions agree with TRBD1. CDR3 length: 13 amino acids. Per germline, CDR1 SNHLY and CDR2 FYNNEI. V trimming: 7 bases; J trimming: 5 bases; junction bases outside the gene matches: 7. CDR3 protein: CASNLDRDETQYF. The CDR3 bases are TGTGCCAGCAACCTCGACAGGGATGAGACCCAGTACTTC. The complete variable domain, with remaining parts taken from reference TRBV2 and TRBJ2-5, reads EPEVTQTPSHQVTQMGQEVILRCVPISNHLYFYWYRQILGQKVEFLVSFYNNEISEKSEIFDDQFSVERPDGSNFTLKIRSTKLEDSAMYFCASNLDRDETQYFGPGTRLLVL.

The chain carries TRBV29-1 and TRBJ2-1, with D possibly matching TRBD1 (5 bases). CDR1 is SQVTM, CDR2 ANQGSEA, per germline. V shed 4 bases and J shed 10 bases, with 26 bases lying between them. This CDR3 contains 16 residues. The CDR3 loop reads CSVGGSTSGWRGEQFF. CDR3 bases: TGCAGCGTTGGGGGATCGACATCAGGGTGGCGCGGCGAGCAGTTCTTC.

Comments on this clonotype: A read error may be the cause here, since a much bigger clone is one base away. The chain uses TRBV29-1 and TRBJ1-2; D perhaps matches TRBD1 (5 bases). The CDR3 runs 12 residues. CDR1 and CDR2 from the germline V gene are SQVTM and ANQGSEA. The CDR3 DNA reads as TGCGGCGTTGAAGGGGCGGCCTATGGCTACACCTTC. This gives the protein CGVEGAAYGYTF.

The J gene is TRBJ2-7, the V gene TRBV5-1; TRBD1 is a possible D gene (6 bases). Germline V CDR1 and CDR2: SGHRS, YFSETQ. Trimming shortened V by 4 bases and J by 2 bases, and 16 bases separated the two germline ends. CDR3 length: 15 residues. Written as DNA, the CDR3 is TGCGCCAGCAGCGCGAGGGGGTCCTCTCCCTACGAGCAGTACTTC. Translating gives CASSARGSSPYEQYF.

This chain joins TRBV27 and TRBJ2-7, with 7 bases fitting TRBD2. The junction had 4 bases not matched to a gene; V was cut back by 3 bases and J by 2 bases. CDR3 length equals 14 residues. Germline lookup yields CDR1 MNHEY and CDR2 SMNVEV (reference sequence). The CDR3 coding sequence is TGTGCCAGCAGTTTTAGCGGGCCAGCCTACGAGCAGTACTTC. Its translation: CASSFSGPAYEQYF.